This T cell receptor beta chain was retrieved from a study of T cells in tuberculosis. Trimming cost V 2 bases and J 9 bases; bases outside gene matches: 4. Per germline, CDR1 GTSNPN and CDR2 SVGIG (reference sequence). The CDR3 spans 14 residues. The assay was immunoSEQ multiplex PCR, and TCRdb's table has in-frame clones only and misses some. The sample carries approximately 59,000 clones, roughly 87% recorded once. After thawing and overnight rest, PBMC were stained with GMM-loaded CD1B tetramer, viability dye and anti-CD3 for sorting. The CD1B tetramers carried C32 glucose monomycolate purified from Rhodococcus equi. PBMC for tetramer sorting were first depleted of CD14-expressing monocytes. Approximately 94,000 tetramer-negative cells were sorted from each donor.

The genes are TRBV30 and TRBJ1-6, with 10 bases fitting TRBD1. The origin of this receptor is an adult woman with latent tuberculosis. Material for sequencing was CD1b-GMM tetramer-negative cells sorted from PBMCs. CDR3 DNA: TGTGCCTGGAGTAGACAGGGGGCTGGTTCACCCCTCCACTTT. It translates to CAWSRQGAGSPLHF.